This record looks at one TCR beta chain sequence and its context. The antigen is unknown. Time point in this sample: neoterminal ileum biopsy at postoperative endoscopy, about 6 months after surgery. The ends were cut back, 4 bases at V and 7 bases at J, with 14 bases in the middle. This CDR3 contains 14 residues. Germline V CDR1 and CDR2: SGHVS, FNYEAQ. The record originates from a study of T cell repertoires in ileal Crohn's disease. Clones were read by immunoSEQ multiplex PCR, and TCRdb kept only the in-frame ones, dropping some. Altogether roughly 60,000 clones are present, approximately 91% being singletons, with the ten largest covering roughly 2%. Study-wide results and caveats: Endoscopy was done a median roughly 6.9 months after surgery.

The receptor comes from an adult with Crohn's disease. Sequenced: ileal tissue. This chain joins TRBV7-6 and TRBJ2-1; tentatively, D is TRBD1 (6 bases). In nucleotides, the CDR3 is TGTGCCAGCAGCTCCATACCAGGGGATAATGAGCAGTTCTTC. Protein: CASSSIPGDNEQFF.